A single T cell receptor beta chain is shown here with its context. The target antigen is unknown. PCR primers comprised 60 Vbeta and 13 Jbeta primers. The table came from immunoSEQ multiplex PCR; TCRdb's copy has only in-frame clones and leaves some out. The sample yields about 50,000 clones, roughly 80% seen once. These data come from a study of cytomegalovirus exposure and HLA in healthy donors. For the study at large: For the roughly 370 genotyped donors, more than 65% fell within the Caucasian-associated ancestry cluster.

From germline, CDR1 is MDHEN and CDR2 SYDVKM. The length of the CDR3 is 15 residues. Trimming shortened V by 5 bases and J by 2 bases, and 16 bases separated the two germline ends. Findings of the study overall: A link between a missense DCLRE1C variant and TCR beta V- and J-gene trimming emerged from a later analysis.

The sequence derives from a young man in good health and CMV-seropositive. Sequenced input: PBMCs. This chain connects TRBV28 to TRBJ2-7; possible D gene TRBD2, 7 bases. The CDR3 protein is CASSLGGDTPYEQYF. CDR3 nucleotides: TGTGCCAGCAGTCTAGGGGGGGACACCCCCTACGAGCAGTACTTC.